This T cell receptor (beta chain) stems from a study of cytotoxic CD8 clonotypes in ibrutinib-treated CLL. Overall study context: Of the patients, some eleven were relapsed/refractory, over 14 treatment-naive and under 18 IGHV unmutated.

The targeted sequencing depth was 1 in 200,000 to 1 in 1 million T cells. The assay was immunoSEQ multiplex PCR, and TCRdb's table has in-frame clones only and misses some. This sample has 150,000 or so clones; more than 65% occur once, and the top ten carry around 2%. Trimming removed 1 base from V and 9 bases from J; junction bases left unmatched: 6. Germline V gene lookup returns CDR1 SGHAT and CDR2 FQNNGV. The CDR3 spans 14 residues. Broader study findings: T-cell clonality at baseline went above that of age-matched healthy donors and rose and fell with circulating CD8+ T-cell counts.

This clone came up a few times. Its antigen is not identified. The rearrangement uses TRBV11-2 and TRBJ2-1; 7 bases are shared with TRBD1. The source is a human donor with chronic lymphocytic leukemia. Sequencing was performed on PBMCs, taken after 12 months of ibrutinib treatment. CDR3 sequence: CASSLVQGGREQFF. The CDR3 nucleotides read TGTGCCAGCAGCTTAGTCCAAGGGGGCCGTGAGCAGTTCTTC.